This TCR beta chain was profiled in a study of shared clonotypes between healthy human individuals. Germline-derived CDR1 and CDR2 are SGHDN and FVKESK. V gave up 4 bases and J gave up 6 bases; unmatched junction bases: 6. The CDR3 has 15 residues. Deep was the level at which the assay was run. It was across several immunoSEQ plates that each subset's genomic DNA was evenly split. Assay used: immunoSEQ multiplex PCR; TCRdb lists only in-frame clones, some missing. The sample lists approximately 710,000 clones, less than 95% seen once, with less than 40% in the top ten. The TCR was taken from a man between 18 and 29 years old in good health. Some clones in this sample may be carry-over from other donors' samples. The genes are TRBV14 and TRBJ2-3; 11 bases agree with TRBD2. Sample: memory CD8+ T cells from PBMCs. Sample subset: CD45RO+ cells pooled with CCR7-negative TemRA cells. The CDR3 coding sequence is TGTGCCAGCAGCCGGAGAACTAGCGGGAGTGATACGCAGTATTTT. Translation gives CASSRRTSGSDTQYF. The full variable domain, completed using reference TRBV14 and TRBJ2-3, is EAGVTQFPSHSVIEKGQTVTLRCDPISGHDNLYWYRRVMGKEIKFLLHFVKESKQDESGMPNNRFLAERTGGTYSTLKVQPAELEDSGVYFCASSRRTSGSDTQYFGPGTRLTVL.